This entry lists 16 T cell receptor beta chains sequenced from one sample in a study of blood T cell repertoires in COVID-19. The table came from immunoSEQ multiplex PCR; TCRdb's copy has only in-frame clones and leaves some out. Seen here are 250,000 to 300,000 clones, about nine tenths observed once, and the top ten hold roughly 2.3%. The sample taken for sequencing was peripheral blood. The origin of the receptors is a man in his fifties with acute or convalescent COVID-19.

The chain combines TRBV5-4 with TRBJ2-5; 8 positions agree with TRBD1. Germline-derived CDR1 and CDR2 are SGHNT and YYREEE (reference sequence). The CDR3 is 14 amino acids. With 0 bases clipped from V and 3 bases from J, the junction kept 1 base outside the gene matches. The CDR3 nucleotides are TGTGCCAGCAGCTTGGGACAGGGGAAAGAGACCCAGTACTTC. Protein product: CASSLGQGKETQYF. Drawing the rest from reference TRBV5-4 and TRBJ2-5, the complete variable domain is ETGVTQSPTHLIKTRGQQVTLRCSSQSGHNTVSWYQQALGQGPQFIFQYYREEENGRGNFPPRFSGLQFPNYSSELNVNALELDDSALYLCASSLGQGKETQYFGPGTRLLVL.

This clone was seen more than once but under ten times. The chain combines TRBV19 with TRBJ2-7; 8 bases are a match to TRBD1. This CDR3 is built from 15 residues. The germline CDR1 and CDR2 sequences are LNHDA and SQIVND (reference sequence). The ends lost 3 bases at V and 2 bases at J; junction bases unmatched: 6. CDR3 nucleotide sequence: TGTGCCAGTAGTATCAGGACAGGGTCAGCCTACGAGCAGTACTTC. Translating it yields CASSIRTGSAYEQYF.

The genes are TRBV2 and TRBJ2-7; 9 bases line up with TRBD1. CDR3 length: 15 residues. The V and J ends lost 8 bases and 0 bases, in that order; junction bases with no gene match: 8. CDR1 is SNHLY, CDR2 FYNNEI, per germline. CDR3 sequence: CASGSGTGNSYEQYF. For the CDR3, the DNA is TGTGCCAGCGGTTCCGGGACAGGGAACTCCTACGAGCAGTACTTC.

CDR3 sequence: CASSLNGGGTEAFF. In DNA form, the CDR3 reads TGCGCCAGCAGCTTGAATGGGGGCGGCACTGAAGCTTTCTTT. The chain joins TRBV5-1 to TRBJ1-1; D is perhaps TRBD1 (6 bases). The CDR3 has 14 residues. Trimming cost V 1 base and J 4 bases, with 11 bases left between them. Germline CDR1 is SGHRS and CDR2 is YFSETQ. Full variable domain (outside the CDR3, taken from reference TRBV5-1 and TRBJ1-1): KAGVTQTPRYLIKTRGQQVTLSCSPISGHRSVSWYQQTPGQGLQFLFEYFSETQRNKGNFPGRFSGRQFSNSRSEMNVSTLELGDSALYLCASSLNGGGTEAFFGQGTRLTVV.

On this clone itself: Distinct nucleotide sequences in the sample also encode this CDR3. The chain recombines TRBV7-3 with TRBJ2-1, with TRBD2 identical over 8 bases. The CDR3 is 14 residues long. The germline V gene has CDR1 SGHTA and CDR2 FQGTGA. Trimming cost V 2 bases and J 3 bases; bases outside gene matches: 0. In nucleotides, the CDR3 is TGTGCCAGCAGCTTAGCGGGGGGCTACAATGAGCAGTTCTTC. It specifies CASSLAGGYNEQFF.

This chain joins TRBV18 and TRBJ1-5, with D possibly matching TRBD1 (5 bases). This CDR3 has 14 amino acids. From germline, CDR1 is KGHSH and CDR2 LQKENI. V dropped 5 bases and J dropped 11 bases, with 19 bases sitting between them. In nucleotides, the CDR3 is TGTGCCAGCTCAGCCGTCGAGACAGTGGCCTCCCAGCATTTT. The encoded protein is CASSAVETVASQHF.

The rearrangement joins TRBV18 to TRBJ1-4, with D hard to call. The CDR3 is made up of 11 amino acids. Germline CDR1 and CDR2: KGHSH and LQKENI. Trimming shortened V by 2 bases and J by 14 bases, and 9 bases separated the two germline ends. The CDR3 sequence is CASSPSRDLFF. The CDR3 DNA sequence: TGTGCCAGCTCACCATCGAGGGATCTGTTTTTT.

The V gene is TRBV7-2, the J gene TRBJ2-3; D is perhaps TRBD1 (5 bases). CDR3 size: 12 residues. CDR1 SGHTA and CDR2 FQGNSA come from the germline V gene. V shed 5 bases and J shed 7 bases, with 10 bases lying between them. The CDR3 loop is CASSIDRYTQYF. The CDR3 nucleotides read TGTGCCAGCAGCATTGACAGATATACGCAGTATTTT.

The CDR3 reads CASSEFPGQGSGNTIYF. The CDR3 nucleotides are TGTGCCAGCAGTGAATTTCCGGGACAGGGGAGTGGAAACACCATATATTTT. The rearrangement joins TRBV27 to TRBJ1-3; TRBD1 agrees at 10 bases. Losses at the gene ends were 5 bases for V and 3 bases for J; bases not matched to a gene: 10. CDR1 and CDR2 (germline): MNHEY, SMNVEV (reference sequence). The CDR3 has 17 amino acids.

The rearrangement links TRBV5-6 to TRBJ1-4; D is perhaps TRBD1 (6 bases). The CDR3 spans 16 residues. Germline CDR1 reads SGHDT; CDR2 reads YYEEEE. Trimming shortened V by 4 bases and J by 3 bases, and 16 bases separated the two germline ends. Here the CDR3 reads CASSTSGQIANEKLFF. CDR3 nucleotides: TGTGCCAGCAGCACCTCTGGACAGATCGCTAATGAAAAACTGTTTTTT. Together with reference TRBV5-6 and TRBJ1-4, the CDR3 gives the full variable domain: DAGVTQSPTHLIKTRGQQVTLRCSPKSGHDTVSWYQQALGQGPQFIFQYYEEEERQRGNFPDRFSGHQFPNYSSELNVNALLLGDSALYLCASSTSGQIANEKLFFGSGTQLSVL.

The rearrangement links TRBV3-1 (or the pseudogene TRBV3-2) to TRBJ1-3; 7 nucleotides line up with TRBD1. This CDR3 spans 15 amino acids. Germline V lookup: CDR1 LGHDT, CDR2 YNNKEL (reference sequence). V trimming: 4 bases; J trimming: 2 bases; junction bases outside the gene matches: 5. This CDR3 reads CASSPWTGAGNTIYF. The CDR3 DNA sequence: TGTGCCAGCAGCCCTTGGACAGGTGCTGGAAACACCATATATTTT.

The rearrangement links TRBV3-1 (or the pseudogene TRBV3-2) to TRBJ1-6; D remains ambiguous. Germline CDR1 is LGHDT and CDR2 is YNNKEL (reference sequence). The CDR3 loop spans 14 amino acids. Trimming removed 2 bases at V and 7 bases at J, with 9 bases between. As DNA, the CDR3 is TGTGCCAGCAGCCAACTGGGCGAAAATTCACCCCTCCACTTT. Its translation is CASSQLGENSPLHF.

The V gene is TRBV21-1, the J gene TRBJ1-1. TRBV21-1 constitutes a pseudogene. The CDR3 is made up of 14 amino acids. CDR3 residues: CASSPRGQNTEAFF. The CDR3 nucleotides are TGTGCCAGCAGCCCCCGGGGTCAAAACACTGAAGCTTTCTTT.

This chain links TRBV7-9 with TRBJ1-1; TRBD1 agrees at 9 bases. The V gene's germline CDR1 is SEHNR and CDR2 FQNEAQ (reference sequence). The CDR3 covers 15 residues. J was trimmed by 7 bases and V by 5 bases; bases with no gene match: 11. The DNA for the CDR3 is TGTGCCAGCAGCGCGCGGGACAGGGTTATTGGTGAAGCTTTCTTT. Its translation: CASSARDRVIGEAFF.

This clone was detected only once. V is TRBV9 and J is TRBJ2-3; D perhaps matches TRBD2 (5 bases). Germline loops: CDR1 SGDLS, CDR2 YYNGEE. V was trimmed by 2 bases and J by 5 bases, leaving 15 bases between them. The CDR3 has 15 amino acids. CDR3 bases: TGTGCCAGCAGCGTTAAACGGACTGAAGGAGATACGCAGTATTTT. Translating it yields CASSVKRTEGDTQYF.

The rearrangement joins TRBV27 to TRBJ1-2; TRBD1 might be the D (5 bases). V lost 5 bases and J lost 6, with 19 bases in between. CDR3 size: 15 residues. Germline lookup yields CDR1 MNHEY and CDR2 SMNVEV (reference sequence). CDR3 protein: CASSAIKGHPNGYTF. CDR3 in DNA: TGTGCCAGCAGTGCGATCAAGGGGCACCCAAATGGCTACACCTTC.